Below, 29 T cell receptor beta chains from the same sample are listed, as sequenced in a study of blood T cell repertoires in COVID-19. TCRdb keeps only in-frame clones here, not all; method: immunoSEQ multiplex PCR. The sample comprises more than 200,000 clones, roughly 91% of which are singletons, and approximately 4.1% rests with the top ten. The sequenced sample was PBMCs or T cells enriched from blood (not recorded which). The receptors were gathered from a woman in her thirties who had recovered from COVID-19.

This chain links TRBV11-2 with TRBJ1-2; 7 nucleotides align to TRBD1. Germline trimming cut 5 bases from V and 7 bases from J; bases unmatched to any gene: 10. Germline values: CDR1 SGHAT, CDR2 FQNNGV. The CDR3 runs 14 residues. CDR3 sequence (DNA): TGTGCCAGCAGCCAAAATAGGGGGCCGAGTGGCTACACCTTC. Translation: CASSQNRGPSGYTF.

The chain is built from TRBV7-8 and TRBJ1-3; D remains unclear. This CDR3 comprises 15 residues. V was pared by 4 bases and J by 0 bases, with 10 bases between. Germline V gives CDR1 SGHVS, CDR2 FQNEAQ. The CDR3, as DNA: TGTGCCAGCAGCTCTAAGACACGCTCTGGAAACACCATATATTTT. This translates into CASSSKTRSGNTIYF.

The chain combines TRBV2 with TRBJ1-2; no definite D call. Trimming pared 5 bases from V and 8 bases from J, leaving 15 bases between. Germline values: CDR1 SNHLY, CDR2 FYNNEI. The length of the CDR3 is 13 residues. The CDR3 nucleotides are TGTGCCAGCAGTTTGACTCAGCCGGGGGGCTACACCTTC. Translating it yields CASSLTQPGGYTF.

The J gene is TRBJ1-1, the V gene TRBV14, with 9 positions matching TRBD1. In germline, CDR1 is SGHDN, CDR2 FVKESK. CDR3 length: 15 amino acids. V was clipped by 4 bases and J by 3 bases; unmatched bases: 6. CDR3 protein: CASSPRDRAYTEAFF. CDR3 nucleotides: TGTGCCAGCAGCCCCCGGGACAGGGCATACACTGAAGCTTTCTTT.

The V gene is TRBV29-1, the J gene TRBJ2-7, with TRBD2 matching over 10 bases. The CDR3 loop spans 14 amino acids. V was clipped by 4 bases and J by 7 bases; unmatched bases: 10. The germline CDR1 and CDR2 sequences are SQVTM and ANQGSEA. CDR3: CSVVGLAGVGEQYF. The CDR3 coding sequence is TGCAGCGTTGTGGGGCTAGCGGGAGTAGGAGAGCAGTACTTC.

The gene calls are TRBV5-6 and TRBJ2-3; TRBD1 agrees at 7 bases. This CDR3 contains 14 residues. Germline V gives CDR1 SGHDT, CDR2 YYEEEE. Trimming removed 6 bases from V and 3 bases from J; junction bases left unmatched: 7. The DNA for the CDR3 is TGTGCCAGCACCTACAGGGGCAGGACAGATACGCAGTATTTT. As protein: CASTYRGRTDTQYF.

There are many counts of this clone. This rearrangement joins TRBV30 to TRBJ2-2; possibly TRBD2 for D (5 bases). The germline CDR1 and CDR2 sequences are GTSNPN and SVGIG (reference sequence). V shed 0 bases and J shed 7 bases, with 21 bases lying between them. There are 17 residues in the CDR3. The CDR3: CAWSVPSDSTFGGELFF. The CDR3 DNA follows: TGTGCCTGGAGTGTCCCCTCGGACTCTACCTTTGGCGGGGAGCTGTTTTTT.

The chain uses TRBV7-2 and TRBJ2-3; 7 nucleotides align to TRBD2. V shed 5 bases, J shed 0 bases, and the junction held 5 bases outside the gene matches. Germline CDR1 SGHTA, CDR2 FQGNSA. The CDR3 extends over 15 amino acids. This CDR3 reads CASSRDYPSTDTQYF. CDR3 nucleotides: TGTGCCAGCAGCCGGGACTACCCCAGCACAGATACGCAGTATTTT.

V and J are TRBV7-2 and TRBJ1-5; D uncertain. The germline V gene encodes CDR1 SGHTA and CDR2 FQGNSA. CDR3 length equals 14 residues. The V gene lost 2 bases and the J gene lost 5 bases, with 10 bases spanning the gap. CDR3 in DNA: TGTGCCAGCAGCTTAACAGTATGGGATCAGCCCCAGCATTTT. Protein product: CASSLTVWDQPQHF.

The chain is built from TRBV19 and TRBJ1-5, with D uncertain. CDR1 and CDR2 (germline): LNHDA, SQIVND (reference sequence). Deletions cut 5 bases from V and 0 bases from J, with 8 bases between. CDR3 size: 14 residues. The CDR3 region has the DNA TGTGCCAGTAGTTCTCTTTATAGCAATCAGCCCCAGCATTTT. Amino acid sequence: CASSSLYSNQPQHF.

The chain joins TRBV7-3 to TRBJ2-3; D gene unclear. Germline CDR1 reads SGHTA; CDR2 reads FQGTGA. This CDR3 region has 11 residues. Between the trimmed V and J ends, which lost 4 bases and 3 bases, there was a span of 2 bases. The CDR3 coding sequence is TGTGCCAGCAGCTCGACAGATACGCAGTATTTT. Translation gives CASSSTDTQYF.

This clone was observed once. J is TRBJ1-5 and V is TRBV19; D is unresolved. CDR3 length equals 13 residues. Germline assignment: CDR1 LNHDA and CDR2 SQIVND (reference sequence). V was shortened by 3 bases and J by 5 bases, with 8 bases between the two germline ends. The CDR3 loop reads CASSILSDQPQHF. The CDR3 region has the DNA TGTGCCAGTAGTATTCTCAGTGATCAGCCCCAGCATTTT. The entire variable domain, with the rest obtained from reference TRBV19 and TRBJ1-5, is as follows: DGGITQSPKYLFRKEGQNVTLSCEQNLNHDAMYWYRQDPGQGLRLIYYSQIVNDFQKGDIAEGYSVSREKKESFPLTVTSAQKNPTAFYLCASSILSDQPQHFGDGTRLSIL.

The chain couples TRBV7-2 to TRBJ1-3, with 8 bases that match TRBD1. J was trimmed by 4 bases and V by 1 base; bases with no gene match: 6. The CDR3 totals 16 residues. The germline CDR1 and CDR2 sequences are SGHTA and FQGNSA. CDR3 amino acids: CASSLDSGGAGNTIYF. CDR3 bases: TGTGCCAGCAGCTTAGATTCAGGGGGCGCCGGAAACACCATATATTTT.

Here the CDR3 DNA reads TGTGCCAGCAGCACCGGGACAGGGATCTACGAGCAGTACTTC. Its translation: CASSTGTGIYEQYF. The V and J genes are TRBV6-5 and TRBJ2-7, with 9 bases identical to TRBD1. V gave up 6 bases and J gave up 3 bases; unmatched junction bases: 6. Looked up from germline, CDR1 is MNHEY and CDR2 is SVGAGI. This CDR3 comprises 14 residues.

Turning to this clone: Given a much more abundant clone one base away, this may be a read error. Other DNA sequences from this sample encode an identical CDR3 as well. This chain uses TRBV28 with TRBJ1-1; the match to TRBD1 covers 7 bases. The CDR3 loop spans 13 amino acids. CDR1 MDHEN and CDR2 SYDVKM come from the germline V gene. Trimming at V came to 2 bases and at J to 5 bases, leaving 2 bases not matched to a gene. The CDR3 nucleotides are TGTGCCAGCAGTTTACAGGGGGGAACTGAAGCTTTCTTT. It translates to CASSLQGGTEAFF.

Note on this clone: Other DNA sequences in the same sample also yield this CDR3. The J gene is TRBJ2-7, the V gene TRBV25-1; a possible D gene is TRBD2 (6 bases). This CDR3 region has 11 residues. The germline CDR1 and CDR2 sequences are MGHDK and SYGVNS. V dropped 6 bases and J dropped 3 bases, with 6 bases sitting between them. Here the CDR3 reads CASRGGYEQYF. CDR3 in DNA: TGTGCCAGCAGGGGAGGCTACGAGCAGTACTTC.

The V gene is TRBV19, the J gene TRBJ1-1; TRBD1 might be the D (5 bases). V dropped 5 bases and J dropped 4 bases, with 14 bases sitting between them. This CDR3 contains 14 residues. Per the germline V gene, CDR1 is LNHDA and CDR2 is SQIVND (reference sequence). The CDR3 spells CASSYGGVGTEAFF. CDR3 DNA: TGTGCCAGTAGTTATGGGGGGGTGGGCACTGAAGCTTTCTTT.

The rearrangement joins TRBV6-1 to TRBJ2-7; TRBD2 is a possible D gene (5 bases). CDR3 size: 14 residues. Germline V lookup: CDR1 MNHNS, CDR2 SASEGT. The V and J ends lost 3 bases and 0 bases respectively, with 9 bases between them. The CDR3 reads CASSDNGLSYEQYF. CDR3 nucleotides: TGTGCCAGCAGTGACAACGGACTCTCCTACGAGCAGTACTTC.

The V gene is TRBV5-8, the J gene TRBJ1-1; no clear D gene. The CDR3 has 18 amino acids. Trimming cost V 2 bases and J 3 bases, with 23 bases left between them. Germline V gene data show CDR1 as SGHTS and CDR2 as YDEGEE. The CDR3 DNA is TGTGCCAGCAGCTTTTCGCAAACTCTAGAGCGGGATTACACTGAAGCTTTCTTT. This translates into CASSFSQTLERDYTEAFF.

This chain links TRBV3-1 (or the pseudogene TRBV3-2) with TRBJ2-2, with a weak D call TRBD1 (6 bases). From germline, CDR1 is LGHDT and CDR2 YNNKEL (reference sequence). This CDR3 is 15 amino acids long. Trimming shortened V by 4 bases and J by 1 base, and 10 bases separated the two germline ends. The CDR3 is CASSPGHGNTGELFF. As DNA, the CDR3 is TGTGCCAGCAGCCCGGGACACGGGAACACCGGGGAGCTGTTTTTT.

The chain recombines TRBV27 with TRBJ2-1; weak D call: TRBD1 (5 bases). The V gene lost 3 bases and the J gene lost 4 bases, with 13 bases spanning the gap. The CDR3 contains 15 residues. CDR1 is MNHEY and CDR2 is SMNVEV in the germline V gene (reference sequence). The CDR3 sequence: CASSFFGARYNEQFF. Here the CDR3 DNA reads TGTGCCAGCAGTTTCTTTGGGGCCAGGTACAATGAGCAGTTCTTC.

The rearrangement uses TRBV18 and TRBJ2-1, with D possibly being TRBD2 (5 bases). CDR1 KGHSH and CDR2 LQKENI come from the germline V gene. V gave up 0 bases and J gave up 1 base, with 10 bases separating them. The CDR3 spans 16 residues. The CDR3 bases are TGTGCCAGCTCACCACCGAGCGGACCTTCCTACAATGAGCAGTTCTTC. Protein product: CASSPPSGPSYNEQFF.

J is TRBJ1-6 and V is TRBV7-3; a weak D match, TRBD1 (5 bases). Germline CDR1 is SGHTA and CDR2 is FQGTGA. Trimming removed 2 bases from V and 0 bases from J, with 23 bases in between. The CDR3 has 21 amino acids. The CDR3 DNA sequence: TGTGCCAGCAGCTTAGAGGAGGGGACGGGGGATGGTAGCTCCTATAATTCACCCCTCCACTTT. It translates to CASSLEEGTGDGSSYNSPLHF. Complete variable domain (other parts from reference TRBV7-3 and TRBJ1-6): GAGVSQTPSNKVTEKGKYVELRCDPISGHTALYWYRQSLGQGPEFLIYFQGTGAADDSGLPNDRFFAVRPEGSVSTLKIQRTERGDSAVYLCASSLEEGTGDGSSYNSPLHFGNGTRLTVT.

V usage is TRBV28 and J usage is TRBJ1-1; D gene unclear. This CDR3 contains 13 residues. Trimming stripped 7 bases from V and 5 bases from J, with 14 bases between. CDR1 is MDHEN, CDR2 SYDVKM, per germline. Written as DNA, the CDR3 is TGTGCCAGCACCATTCCGCGTCGGACTGAAGCTTTCTTT. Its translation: CASTIPRRTEAFF.

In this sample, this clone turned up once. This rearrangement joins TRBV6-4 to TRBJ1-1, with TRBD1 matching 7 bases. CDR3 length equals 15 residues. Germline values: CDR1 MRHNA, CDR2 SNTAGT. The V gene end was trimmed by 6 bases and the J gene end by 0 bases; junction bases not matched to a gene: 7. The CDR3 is CASSRGMGLNTEAFF. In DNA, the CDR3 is TGTGCCAGCAGCAGGGGGATGGGTCTGAACACTGAAGCTTTCTTT.

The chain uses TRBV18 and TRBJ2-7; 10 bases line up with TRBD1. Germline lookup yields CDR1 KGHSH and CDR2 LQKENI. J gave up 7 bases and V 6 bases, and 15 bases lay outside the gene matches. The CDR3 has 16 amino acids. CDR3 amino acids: CASSPTRGQGGGEQYF. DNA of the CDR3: TGTGCCAGCTCTCCGACCCGTGGACAGGGGGGAGGGGAGCAGTACTTC.

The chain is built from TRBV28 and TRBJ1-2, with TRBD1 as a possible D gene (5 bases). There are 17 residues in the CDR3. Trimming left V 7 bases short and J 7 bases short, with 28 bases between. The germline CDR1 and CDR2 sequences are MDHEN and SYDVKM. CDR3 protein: CASNPGLIFVRSGGYTF. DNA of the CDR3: TGTGCCAGCAACCCGGGACTAATCTTTGTGCGTTCGGGTGGCTACACCTTC.

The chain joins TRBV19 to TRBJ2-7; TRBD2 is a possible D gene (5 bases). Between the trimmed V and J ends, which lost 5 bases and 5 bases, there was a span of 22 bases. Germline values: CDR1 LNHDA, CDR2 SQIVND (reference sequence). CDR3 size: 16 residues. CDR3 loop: CASSAVWERDPDEQYF. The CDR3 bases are TGTGCCAGTAGTGCCGTTTGGGAGCGCGACCCGGACGAGCAGTACTTC.

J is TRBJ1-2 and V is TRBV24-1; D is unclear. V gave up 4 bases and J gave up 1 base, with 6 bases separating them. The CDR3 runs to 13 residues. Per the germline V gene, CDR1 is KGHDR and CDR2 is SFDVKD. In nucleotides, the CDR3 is TGTGCCACCAGTGAGGCAATTAACTATGGCTACACCTTC. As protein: CATSEAINYGYTF.